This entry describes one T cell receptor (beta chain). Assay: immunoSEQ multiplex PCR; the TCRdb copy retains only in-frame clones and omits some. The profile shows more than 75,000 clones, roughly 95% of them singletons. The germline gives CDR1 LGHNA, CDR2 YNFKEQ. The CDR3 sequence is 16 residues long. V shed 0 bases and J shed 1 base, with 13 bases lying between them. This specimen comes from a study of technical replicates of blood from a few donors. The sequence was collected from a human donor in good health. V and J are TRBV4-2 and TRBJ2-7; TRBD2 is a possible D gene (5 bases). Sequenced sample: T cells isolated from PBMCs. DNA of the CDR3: TGTGCCAGCAGCCAAGAATATATCCTAGCTTCCTACGAGCAGTACTTC. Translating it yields CASSQEYILASYEQYF.